This T cell receptor beta chain was recovered during a study of shared clonotypes between healthy human individuals. Findings and caveats of the study: Sampling used blood alone; tissue repertoires probably differ.

Germline V lookup: CDR1 SGHDT, CDR2 YYEEEE. This CDR3 contains 18 residues. J lost 7 bases, V lost 5 bases, and 19 bases had no gene match. With respect to this clone: Its antigen is currently unknown.

TCRdb's table, derived via immunoSEQ multiplex PCR, lists solely in-frame clones and lacks some. The sample carries more than 900,000 clones, around 78% recorded once. Specimen: memory CD4+ T cells from PBMCs. Subset specified: CD45RA-negative fraction. The V call is TRBV5-6, the J call TRBJ2-7, with 12 bases matching TRBD2. The receptor comes from a young man in good health. Some clones in this sample may be carry-over from other donors' samples. CDR3 protein: CASRLRTSGTLSPGEQYF. The CDR3 DNA reads as TGTGCCAGCAGGCTACGGACTAGCGGGACCCTTTCACCTGGGGAGCAGTACTTC.